The present entry profiles one T cell receptor (beta chain) with its context. The authors' processing: Amplification of reference gene primers was used by the study to estimate nucleated cell counts. Assay used: immunoSEQ multiplex PCR; TCRdb lists only in-frame clones, some missing. V and J calls and clone size are as listed in that table; D and trimming were resolved from the DNA. The sample carries 160,000 or so clones, approximately 81% recorded once. This record comes from a study of blood T cell repertoires in COVID-19. At the level of the study: From the United States, Italy and Spain came samples of acute and convalescent COVID-19. T cells, B-cell-depleted T cells, or PBMCs supplied cDNA or gDNA.

The J segment lost 3 bases and the V segment lost 2 bases, leaving 5 bases of the junction unmatched. CDR1 and CDR2 (germline): SGHKS, YYEKEE (reference sequence). The CDR3 has 16 residues. The chain joins TRBV5-5 to TRBJ2-3; TRBD1 agrees at 11 bases. The origin of this receptor is a man between 40 and 49 years old with acute or convalescent COVID-19. Sequencing used peripheral blood. In nucleotides, the CDR3 is TGTGCCAGCAGCTTAGTAGGGACAGGGGGAACAGATACGCAGTATTTT. It yields the protein CASSLVGTGGTDTQYF.